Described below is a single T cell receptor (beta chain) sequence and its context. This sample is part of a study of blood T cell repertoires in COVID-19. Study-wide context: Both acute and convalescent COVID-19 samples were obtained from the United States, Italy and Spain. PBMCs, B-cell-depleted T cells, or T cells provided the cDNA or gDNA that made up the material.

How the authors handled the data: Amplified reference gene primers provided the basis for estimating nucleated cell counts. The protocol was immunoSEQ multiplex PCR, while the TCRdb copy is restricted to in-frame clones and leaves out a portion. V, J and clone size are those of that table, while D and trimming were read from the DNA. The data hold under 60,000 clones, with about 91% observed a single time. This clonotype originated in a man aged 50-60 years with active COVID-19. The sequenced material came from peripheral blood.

CDR3 region: CASSPGTGRNTEAFF. CDR3 DNA: TGTGCCAGCAGCCCCGGGACAGGGAGGAACACTGAAGCTTTCTTT. The chain recombines TRBV7-9 with TRBJ1-1, with 9 positions matching TRBD1. V gave up 5 bases and J gave up 1 base; unmatched junction bases: 5. There are 15 residues in the CDR3. Germline V gene lookup returns CDR1 SEHNR and CDR2 FQNEAQ (reference sequence).